This TCR beta chain was identified in a study of cytomegalovirus exposure and HLA in healthy donors. Whole-study results and caveats: In an earlier analysis, about 87% or about 30%: the productive usage of most TCR beta V segments. Associated with cytomegalovirus, according to the listing, were 150 to 200 TCR beta chains.

Points on this clone: Its matching antigen is unknown.

Germline CDR1 is SGDLS and CDR2 is YYNGEE. The CDR3 covers 18 residues. V was pared by 3 bases and J by 2 bases, with 12 bases of the junction left unmatched. PCR used 60 Vbeta primers and 13 Jbeta primers. Clones were read by immunoSEQ multiplex PCR, and TCRdb kept only the in-frame ones, dropping some. The sample has roughly 200,000 clones, 75% to 85% seen once. The chain couples TRBV9 to TRBJ2-2; 8 bases map to TRBD2. The receptor's source is a woman in her 40s in good health and CMV-seronegative. The specimen sequenced was PBMCs. The CDR3 loop is CASSADGRAVFNTGELFF. CDR3 DNA sequence: TGTGCCAGCAGCGCGGACGGGAGGGCGGTATTCAACACCGGGGAGCTGTTTTTT.